This record looks at one TCR beta chain sequence and its context. What it recognizes is unknown. The CDR3 sequence is 15 residues long. V gave up 3 bases and J gave up 9 bases; unmatched junction bases: 9. CDR1 is DFQATT, CDR2 SNEGSKA, per germline (reference sequence). These data are taken from a study of T cells after yellow fever vaccination. General study points: Although the secondary response was weaker, it peaked faster, at day 5 versus 15.

TCRdb re-analysed the 5' RACE reads in MiXCR, keeping a single row per CDR3 protein. The data show roughly 500,000 distinct CDR3 sequences, 15% to 20% seen once. The rearrangement joins TRBV20-1 to TRBJ2-1, with 12 bases that match TRBD2. The material was PBMCs, obtained 15 days after the yellow fever booster vaccination. This TCR derives from a man aged 25 to 45 who received the YFV17D yellow fever vaccine. CDR3 DNA sequence: TGCAGTGCTAGGGAGACTAGCGGGAGAACAAGTGAGCAGTTCTTC. Translated: CSARETSGRTSEQFF.